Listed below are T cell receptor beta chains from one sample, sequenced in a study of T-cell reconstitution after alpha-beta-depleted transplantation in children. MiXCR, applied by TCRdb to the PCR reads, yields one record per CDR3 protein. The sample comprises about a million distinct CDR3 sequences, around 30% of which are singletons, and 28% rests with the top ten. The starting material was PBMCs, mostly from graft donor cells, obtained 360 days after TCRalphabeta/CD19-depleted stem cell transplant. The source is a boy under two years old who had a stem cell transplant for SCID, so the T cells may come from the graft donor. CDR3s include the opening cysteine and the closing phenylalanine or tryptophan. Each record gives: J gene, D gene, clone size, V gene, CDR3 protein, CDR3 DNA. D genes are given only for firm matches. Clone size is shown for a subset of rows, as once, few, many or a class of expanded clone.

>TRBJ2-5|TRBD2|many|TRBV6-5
CASSYSNQGLAIETQYF
TGTGCCAGCAGTTACTCTAATCAGGGACTAGCGATCGAGACCCAGTACTTC
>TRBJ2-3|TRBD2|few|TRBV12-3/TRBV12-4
CASSSRTSGGLADTQYF
TGTGCCAGCAGTTCCCGGACTAGCGGGGGGTTGGCAGATACGCAGTATTTT
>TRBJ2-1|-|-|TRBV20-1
CSARLFRGSEQFF
TGCAGTGCGCGACTTTTCAGGGGAAGTGAGCAGTTCTTC
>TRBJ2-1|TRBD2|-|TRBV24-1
CATSDLSGGAYEQFF
TGTGCCACCAGTGATTTGAGCGGGGGGGCCTATGAGCAGTTCTTC
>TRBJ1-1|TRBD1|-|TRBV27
CASSFSYRDRGRWTEAFF
TGTGCCAGCAGTTTCTCATACCGGGACAGGGGGCGTTGGACTGAAGCTTTCTTT
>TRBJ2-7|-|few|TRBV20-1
CSARPGLSVYEQYF
TGCAGTGCTAGACCCGGACTAAGCGTCTACGAGCAGTACTTC
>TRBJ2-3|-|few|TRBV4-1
CASSSGDTTDTQYF
TGCGCCAGCAGCTCCGGGGACACCACAGATACGCAGTATTTT
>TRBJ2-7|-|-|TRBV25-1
CASSEPGTRGRGEQYF
TGTGCCAGCAGTGAACCTGGGACGAGAGGAAGAGGCGAGCAGTACTTC
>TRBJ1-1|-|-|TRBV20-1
CSVTLLRDTEAFF
TGCAGTGTAACCCTCCTCCGGGACACTGAAGCTTTCTTT
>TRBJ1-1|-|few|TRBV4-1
CASSLRQAFEAFF
TGCGCCAGCAGCCTGAGACAGGCCTTTGAAGCTTTCTTT
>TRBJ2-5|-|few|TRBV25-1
CASSDTYETQYF
TGTGCCAGCAGTGATACGTACGAGACCCAGTACTTC
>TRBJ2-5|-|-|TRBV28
CASSLAIVETQYF
TGTGCCAGCAGTTTAGCGATTGTGGAGACCCAGTACTTC
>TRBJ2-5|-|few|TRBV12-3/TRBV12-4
CASNWDYQETQYF
TGTGCCAGCAACTGGGACTACCAAGAGACCCAGTACTTC
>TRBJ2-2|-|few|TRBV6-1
CASSSMGTGELFF
TGTGCCAGCAGCTCGATGGGCACCGGGGAGCTGTTTTTT
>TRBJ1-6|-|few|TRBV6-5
CATQNLPNSPLHF
TGTGCCACACAGAACCTACCTAATTCACCCCTCCACTTT
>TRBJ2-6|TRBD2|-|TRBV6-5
CASSYFGTSGSGANVLTF
TGTGCCAGCAGTTACTTCGGGACTAGCGGCTCTGGGGCCAACGTCCTGACTTTC
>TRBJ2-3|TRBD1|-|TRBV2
CATGTGWRDTQYF
TGTGCCACCGGGACAGGGTGGAGAGATACGCAGTATTTT
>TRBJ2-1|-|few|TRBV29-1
CSVGERRGNEQFF
TGCAGCGTTGGAGAGAGGAGGGGCAATGAGCAGTTCTTC
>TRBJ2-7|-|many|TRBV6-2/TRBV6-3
CASSYEQYF
TGTGCCAGCAGTTACGAGCAGTACTTC
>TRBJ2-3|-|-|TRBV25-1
CASSEARGVSDTQYF
TGTGCCAGCAGTGAGGCCCGGGGTGTGTCCGATACGCAGTATTTT
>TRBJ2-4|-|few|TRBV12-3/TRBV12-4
CASTQPGENIQYF
TGTGCCAGCACCCAGCCTGGGGAAAACATTCAGTACTTC
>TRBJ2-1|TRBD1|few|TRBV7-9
CASSLQGGANNEQFF
TGTGCCAGCAGCCTACAGGGGGGAGCCAACAATGAGCAGTTCTTC
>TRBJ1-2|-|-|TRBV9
CASSVGPLRGYTF
TGTGCCAGCAGCGTAGGCCCCCTCCGGGGCTACACCTTC
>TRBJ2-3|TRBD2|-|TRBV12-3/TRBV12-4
CASSSVRGGRSDTQYF
TGTGCCAGCAGTTCCGTGCGGGGGGGCCGGTCAGATACGCAGTATTTT
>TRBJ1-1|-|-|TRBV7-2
CASSLPGLYTEAFF
TGTGCCAGCAGCTTACCGGGTTTGTACACTGAAGCTTTCTTT
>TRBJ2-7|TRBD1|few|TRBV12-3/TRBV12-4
CASSLAASGQANYEQYF
TGTGCCAGCAGCCTCGCTGCCTCGGGACAGGCAAATTACGAGCAGTACTTC
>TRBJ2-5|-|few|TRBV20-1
CSARISAPGETQYF
TGCAGTGCTAGAATATCCGCCCCAGGGGAGACCCAGTACTTC
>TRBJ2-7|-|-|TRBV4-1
CASSQAVTGEYEQYF
TGCGCCAGCAGCCAAGCGGTAACAGGAGAATACGAGCAGTACTTC
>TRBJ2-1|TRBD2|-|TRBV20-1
CSARPFRGLAGGNEQFF
TGCAGTGCTAGACCTTTCAGGGGGCTAGCGGGGGGCAATGAGCAGTTCTTC
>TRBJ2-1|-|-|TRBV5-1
CASSLTVLNEQFF
TGCGCCAGCAGCTTAACGGTACTGAATGAGCAGTTCTTC
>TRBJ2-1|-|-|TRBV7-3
CASSLYGGLGNEQFF
TGTGCCAGCAGCTTATACGGGGGGCTTGGGAATGAGCAGTTCTTC
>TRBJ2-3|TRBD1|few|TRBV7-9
CASSSLFRDRVPDTQYF
TGTGCCAGCAGCTCGCTATTCCGGGACAGGGTACCAGATACGCAGTATTTT
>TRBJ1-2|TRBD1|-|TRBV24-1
CATSDPQGASYGYTF
TGTGCCACCAGTGATCCACAGGGGGCCTCCTATGGCTACACCTTC
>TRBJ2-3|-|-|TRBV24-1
CATSDLRAALDTQYF
TGTGCCACCAGTGATTTGCGGGCCGCTCTAGATACGCAGTATTTT
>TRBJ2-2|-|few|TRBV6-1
CASTTVGAGRTGELFF
TGTGCCAGCACCACCGTTGGGGCAGGGAGAACCGGGGAGCTGTTTTTT
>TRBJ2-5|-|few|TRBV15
CATSRDLGRAYQETQYF
TGTGCCACCAGCAGAGATCTGGGCAGGGCGTACCAAGAGACCCAGTACTTC
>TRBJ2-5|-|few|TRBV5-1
CASSLEAPLQETQYF
TGCGCCAGCAGCTTGGAGGCCCCCTTGCAAGAGACCCAGTACTTC
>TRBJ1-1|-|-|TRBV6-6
CASSYPLLTEAFF
TGTGCCAGCAGTTACCCCCTACTAACTGAAGCTTTCTTT
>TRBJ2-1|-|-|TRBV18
CASSPVGNNEQFF
TGTGCCAGCTCACCAGTGGGGAACAATGAGCAGTTCTTC